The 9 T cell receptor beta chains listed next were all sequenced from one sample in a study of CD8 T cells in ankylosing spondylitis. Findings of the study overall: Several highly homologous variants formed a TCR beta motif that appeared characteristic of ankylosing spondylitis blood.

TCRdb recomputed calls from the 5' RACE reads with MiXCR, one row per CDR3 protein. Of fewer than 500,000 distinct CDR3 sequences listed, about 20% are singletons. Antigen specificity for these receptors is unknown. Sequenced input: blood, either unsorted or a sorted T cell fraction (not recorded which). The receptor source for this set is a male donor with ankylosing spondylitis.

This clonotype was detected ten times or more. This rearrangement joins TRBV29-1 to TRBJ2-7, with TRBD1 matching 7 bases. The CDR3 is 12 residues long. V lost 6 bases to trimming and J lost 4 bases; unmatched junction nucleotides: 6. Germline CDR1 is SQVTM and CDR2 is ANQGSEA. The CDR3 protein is CSVAGTAYEQYF. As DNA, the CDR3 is TGCAGCGTCGCCGGGACAGCTTACGAGCAGTACTTC.

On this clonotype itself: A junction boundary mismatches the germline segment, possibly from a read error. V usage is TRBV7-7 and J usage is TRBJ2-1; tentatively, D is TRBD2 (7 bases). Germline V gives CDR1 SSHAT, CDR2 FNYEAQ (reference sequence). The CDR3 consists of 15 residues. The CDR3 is CASSLGRGHYNEQFF. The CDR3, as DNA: TGTGCTAGCAGCTTAGGGCGGGGGCACTACAATGAGCAGTTCTTC.

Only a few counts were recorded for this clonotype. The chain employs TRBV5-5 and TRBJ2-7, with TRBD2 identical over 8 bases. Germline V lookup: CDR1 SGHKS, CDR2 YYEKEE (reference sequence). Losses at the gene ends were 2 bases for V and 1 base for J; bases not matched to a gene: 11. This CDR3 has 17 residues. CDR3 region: CASSLFDQTGGSYEQYF. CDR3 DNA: TGTGCCAGCAGCTTATTCGACCAGACGGGGGGGTCCTACGAGCAGTACTTC.

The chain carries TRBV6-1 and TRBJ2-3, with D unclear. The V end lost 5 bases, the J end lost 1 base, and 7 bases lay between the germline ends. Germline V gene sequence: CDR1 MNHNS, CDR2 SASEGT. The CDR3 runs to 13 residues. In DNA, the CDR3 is TGTGCCAGCAGTATTCGGCGCACAGATACGCAGTATTTT. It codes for CASSIRRTDTQYF.

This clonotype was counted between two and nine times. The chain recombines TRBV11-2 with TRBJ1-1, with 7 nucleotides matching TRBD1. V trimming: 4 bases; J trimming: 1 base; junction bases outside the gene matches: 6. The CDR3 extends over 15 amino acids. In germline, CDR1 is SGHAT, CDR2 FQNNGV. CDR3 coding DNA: TGTGCCAGCAGCTCGCACAGGGGCAAGAACACTGAAGCTTTCTTT. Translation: CASSSHRGKNTEAFF.

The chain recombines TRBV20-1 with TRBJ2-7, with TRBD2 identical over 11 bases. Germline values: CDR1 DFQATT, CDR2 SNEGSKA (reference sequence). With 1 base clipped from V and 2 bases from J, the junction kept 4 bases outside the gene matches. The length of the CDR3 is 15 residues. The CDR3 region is CSARGLAGGPYEQYF. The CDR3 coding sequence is TGCAGTGCTAGAGGTCTAGCGGGAGGCCCCTACGAGCAGTACTTC.

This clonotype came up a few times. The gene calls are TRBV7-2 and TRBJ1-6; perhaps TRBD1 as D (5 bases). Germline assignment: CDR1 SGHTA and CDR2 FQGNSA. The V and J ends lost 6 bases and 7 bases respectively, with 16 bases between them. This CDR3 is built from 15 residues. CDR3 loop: CASSPVGGRNSPLHF. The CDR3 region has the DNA TGTGCCAGCAGTCCTGTTGGGGGACGCAATTCACCCCTCCACTTT.

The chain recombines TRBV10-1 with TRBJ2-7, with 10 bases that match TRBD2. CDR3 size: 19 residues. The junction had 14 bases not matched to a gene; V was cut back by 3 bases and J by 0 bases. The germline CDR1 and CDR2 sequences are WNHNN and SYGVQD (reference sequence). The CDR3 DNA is TGCGCCAGCAGTGACCCCGGGGCTAGCGGGGGACCACTCTCCTACGAGCAGTACTTC. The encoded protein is CASSDPGASGGPLSYEQYF.

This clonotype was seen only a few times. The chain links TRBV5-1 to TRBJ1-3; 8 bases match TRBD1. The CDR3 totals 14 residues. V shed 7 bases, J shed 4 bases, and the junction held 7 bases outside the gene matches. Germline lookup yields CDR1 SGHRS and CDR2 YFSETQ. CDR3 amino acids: CASRNPGGGNTIYF. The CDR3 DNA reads TGCGCCAGCCGTAATCCAGGGGGCGGAAACACCATATATTTT. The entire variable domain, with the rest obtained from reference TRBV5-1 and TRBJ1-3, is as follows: KAGVTQTPRYLIKTRGQQVTLSCSPISGHRSVSWYQQTPGQGLQFLFEYFSETQRNKGNFPGRFSGRQFSNSRSEMNVSTLELGDSALYLCASRNPGGGNTIYFGEGSWLTVV.